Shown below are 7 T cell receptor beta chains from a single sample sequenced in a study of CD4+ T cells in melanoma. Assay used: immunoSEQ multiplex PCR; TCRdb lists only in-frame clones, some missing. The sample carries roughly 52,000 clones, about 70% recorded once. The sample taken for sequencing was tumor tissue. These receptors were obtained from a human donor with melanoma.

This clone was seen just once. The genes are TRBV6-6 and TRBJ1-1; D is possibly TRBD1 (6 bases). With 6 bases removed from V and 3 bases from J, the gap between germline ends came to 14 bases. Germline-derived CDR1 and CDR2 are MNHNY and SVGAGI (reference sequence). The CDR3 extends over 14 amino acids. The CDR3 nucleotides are TGTGCCAGCAGCTATGACAGGCCGGACACTGAAGCTTTCTTT. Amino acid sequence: CASSYDRPDTEAFF.

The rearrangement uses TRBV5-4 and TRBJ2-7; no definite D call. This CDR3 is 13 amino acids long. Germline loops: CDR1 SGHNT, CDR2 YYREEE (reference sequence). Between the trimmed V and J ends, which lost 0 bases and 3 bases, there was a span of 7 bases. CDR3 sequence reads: CASSLAEDYEQYF. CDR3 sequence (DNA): TGTGCCAGCAGCTTGGCTGAGGACTACGAGCAGTACTTC. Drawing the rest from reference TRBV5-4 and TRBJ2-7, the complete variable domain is ETGVTQSPTHLIKTRGQQVTLRCSSQSGHNTVSWYQQALGQGPQFIFQYYREEENGRGNFPPRFSGLQFPNYSSELNVNALELDDSALYLCASSLAEDYEQYFGPGTRLTVT.

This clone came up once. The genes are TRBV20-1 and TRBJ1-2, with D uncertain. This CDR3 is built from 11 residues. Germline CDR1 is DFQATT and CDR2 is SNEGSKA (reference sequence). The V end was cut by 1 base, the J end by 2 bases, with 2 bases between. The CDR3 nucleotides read TGCAGTGCTAGAGTCAACTATGGCTACACCTTC. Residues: CSARVNYGYTF.

The CDR3 DNA follows: TGTGCCAGCAGTTTAGAGGGGAACACAGATACGCAGTATTTT. Translation gives CASSLEGNTDTQYF. The chain has TRBV28 and TRBJ2-3; the D gene could be TRBD1 or TRBD2 (5 bases each). CDR1 and CDR2 (germline): MDHEN, SYDVKM. The V end was cut by 2 bases, the J end by 2 bases, with 8 bases between. This CDR3 is built from 14 residues. The full variable domain, in which reference TRBV28 and TRBJ2-3 provide the parts outside the CDR3, is DVKVTQSSRYLVKRTGEKVFLECVQDMDHENMFWYRQDPGLGLRLIYFSYDVKMKEKGDIPEGYSVSREKKERFSLILESASTNQTSMYLCASSLEGNTDTQYFGPGTRLTVL.

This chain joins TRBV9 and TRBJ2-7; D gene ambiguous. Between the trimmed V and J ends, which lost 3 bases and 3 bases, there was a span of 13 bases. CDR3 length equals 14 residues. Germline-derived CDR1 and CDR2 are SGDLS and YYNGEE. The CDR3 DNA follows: TGTGCCAGCAGCGCAGAGCTAGGGCACTACGAGCAGTACTTC. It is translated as CASSAELGHYEQYF.

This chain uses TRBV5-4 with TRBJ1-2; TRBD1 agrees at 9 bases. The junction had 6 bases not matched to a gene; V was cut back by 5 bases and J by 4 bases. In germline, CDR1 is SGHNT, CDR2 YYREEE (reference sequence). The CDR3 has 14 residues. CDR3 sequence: CASRPYRGPYGYTF. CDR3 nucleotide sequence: TGTGCCAGCAGGCCGTACAGGGGGCCCTATGGCTACACCTTC.

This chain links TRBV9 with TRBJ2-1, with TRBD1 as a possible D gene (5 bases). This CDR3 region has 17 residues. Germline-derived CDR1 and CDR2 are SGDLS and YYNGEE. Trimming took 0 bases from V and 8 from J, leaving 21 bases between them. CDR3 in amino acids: CASSVEVWQGIGDEQFF. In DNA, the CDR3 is TGTGCCAGCAGCGTAGAGGTCTGGCAGGGTATTGGCGATGAGCAGTTCTTC.